This TCR beta chain was identified in a study of beta chain features in type 1 diabetes. This clone has a handful of counts. Germline assignment: CDR1 SGDLS and CDR2 YYNGEE. CDR3 size: 12 residues. V gave up 2 bases and J gave up 5 bases, with 7 bases separating them. Sorting of CD4+ naive, central memory, regulatory and stem cell-like memory cells was performed via CD45RO/CCR7/CD25/CD127/CD95/CD27. As every portion of the isolated RNA was reverse transcribed, the sequencing read expressed TCRB transcripts. About 3.3 million reads, on average, came from each naive, central memory and regulatory T cell sample. This table comes from immunoSEQ multiplex PCR, and its TCRdb copy is limited to in-frame clones, with some not included. The sample comprises around 240,000 clones, 68% of which are singletons, and around 0.05% rests with the top ten.

The chain joins TRBV9 to TRBJ2-5; D is unclear. The origin of this receptor is a man between 25 and 39 years old in good health. The sequenced material came from naive CD4+ T cells from blood. The CDR3 DNA is TGTGCCAGCAGCGTCCCCGGGGAGACCCAGTACTTC. It codes for CASSVPGETQYF.